This TCR beta chain is from a study of T cells in Graves' hyperthyroidism and ophthalmopathy. The table lists this clonotype with many counts. Amplified TCR beta CDR3 regions derived from RNA transcripts. Initially, a first-round RT-PCR of the TCR CDR3 employed the HTBI primer set. TCRdb re-analysed the multiplex PCR reads in MiXCR, keeping a single row per CDR3 protein. The repertoire holds a few hundred thousand distinct CDR3 sequences, more than 15% seen once, with about a quarter in the top ten. The CDR3 is 15 residues long. With 1 base removed from V and 0 bases from J, the gap between germline ends came to 10 bases. Per germline, CDR1 SGHRS and CDR2 YFSETQ.

This chain links TRBV5-1 with TRBJ1-1; maybe TRBD1 (5 bases). The sequenced sample consisted of blood. This receptor was obtained from a woman between 18 and 29 years old with Graves' hyperthyroidism that later progressed to Graves' ophthalmopathy. CDR3 residues: CASSLREGMNTEAFF. The DNA of the CDR3 is TGCGCCAGCAGCTTGAGGGAGGGGATGAACACTGAAGCTTTCTTT.